This T cell receptor (beta chain) was documented in a study of cytomegalovirus exposure and HLA in healthy donors. Whole-study findings and limits: Under in vitro conditions, a few CMV-associated chains were confirmed as specific for CMV antigens. Associated with cytomegalovirus, according to the listing, were 150 to 200 TCR beta chains. Versus the roughly 640-donor mean, an Asian-associated ancestry cluster reportedly showed fewer N-insertions in a later analysis.

Details on this clone: Its target is not known.

Germline CDR1 LNHDA, CDR2 SQIVND (reference sequence). The CDR3 totals 14 residues. Trimming shortened V by 6 bases and J by 2 bases, and 13 bases separated the two germline ends. A multiplex PCR was run with 60 Vbeta primers and 13 Jbeta primers. Method: immunoSEQ multiplex PCR; TCRdb's copy keeps in-frame clones and lacks some. The sample lists about 210,000 clones, roughly four fifths occurring once. Sequencing used PBMCs. V and J are TRBV19 and TRBJ1-1; D perhaps matches TRBD1 (6 bases). This clonotype was sampled from a middle-aged man in good health and CMV-seropositive. CDR3: CASSLRDTNTEAFF. In DNA form, the CDR3 reads TGTGCCAGTAGCCTCCGGGACACTAACACTGAAGCTTTCTTT.